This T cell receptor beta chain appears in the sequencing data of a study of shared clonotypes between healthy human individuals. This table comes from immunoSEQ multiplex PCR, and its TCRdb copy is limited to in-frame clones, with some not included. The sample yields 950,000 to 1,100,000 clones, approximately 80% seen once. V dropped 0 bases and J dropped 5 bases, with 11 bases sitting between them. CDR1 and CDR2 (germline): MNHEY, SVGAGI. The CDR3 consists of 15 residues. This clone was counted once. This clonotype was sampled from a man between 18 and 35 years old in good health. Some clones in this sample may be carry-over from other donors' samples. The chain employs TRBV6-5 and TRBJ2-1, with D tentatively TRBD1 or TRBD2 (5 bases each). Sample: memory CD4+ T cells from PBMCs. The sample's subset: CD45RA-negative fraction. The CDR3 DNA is TGTGCCAGCAGTTACTCGAGGGACCGGAACAATGAGCAGTTCTTC. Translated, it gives CASSYSRDRNNEQFF.